This TCR beta chain was observed in a study of cytomegalovirus exposure and HLA in healthy donors. The overall study: From HLA-typed donors, an early data release held about 85 million unique TCRs. General observations from the study: Versus the approximately 670-donor mean, an Asian-associated ancestry cluster reportedly showed fewer N-insertions in a later analysis. The study listed 150 to 200 cytomegalovirus-associated TCR beta chains.

As to this clone: Its antigen remains unidentified.

The PCR was carried out with 60 Vbeta primers and 13 Jbeta primers. Assay: immunoSEQ multiplex PCR; the TCRdb copy retains only in-frame clones and omits some. The sample records roughly 100,000 clones, around 83% being singletons. The germline CDR1 and CDR2 sequences are SGDLS and YYNGEE. With V trimmed by 4 bases and J by 1 base, 3 bases remained unmatched. The CDR3 contains 16 residues. The source material was PBMCs. The chain links TRBV9 to TRBJ2-1; 12 bases agree with TRBD2. The clonotype was recovered from a female donor in good health and CMV-seropositive. The CDR3 loop is CASSTTSGGSYNEQFF. The DNA of the CDR3 is TGTGCCAGCAGCACCACTAGCGGGGGGTCCTACAATGAGCAGTTCTTC.